Presented here are 32 T cell receptor beta chains from one specimen sequenced in a study of blood T cells in healthy people across ages. It was with a sample-barcoded 5' primer and a J-beta primer mix that a second PCR of roughly 6 to 12 cycles was run. One entry per CDR3 protein, called by TCRdb with MiXCR from the 5' RACE reads. The data hold hundreds of thousands of distinct CDR3 sequences, with 46% observed a single time. Sequencing was done on a sample of blood. The receptor source for this set is a man aged 80 or over in good health.

Worth noting for this clonotype: A much larger clonotype is one base distant, so this may be a read error. The rearrangement joins TRBV27 to TRBJ2-5, with a possible D match to TRBD1 (5 bases). This CDR3 comprises 13 residues. CDR1 MNHEY and CDR2 SMNVEV come from the germline V gene (reference sequence). CDR3 loop: CASSQRQQETLYF. The CDR3 nucleotides read TGTGCCAGCAGCCAGAGACAGCAAGAGACCCTGTACTTC.

CDR3 sequence reads: CASSNTNSADTQYF. The DNA of the CDR3 is TGTGCCAGCAGCAATACCAATTCGGCTGATACGCAGTATTTT. This chain links TRBV7-3 with TRBJ2-3; no clear D gene. The V gene lost 5 bases and the J gene lost 6 bases, with 15 bases spanning the gap. Germline CDR1 reads SGHTA; CDR2 reads FQGTGA. This CDR3 region has 14 residues.

The CDR3 DNA follows: TGTGCCAGCAAGGGCCACCTAGAGGGCTACACCTTC. Residues: CASKGHLEGYTF. The gene calls are TRBV2 and TRBJ1-2; D call uncertain. V was pared by 7 bases and J by 8 bases, with 14 bases between. Germline V gene data show CDR1 as SNHLY and CDR2 as FYNNEI. The CDR3 has 12 amino acids.

The chain has TRBV29-1 and TRBJ2-5; 9 bases are a match to TRBD1. The CDR3 sequence is 15 residues long. CDR1 and CDR2 from the germline V gene are SQVTM and ANQGSEA. Unmatched junction bases numbered 6, after V lost 2 bases and J lost 2 bases. The CDR3 region has the DNA TGCAGCGTTGAAAGACAGGGGGTGGTTCAAGAGACCCAGTACTTC. The encoded protein is CSVERQGVVQETQYF.

The chain joins TRBV5-1 to TRBJ2-4; TRBD1 aligns across 7 bases. Losses at the gene ends were 1 base for V and 13 bases for J; bases not matched to a gene: 17. This CDR3 spans 16 amino acids. In germline, CDR1 is SGHRS, CDR2 YFSETQ. CDR3 sequence (DNA): TGCGCCAGCAGCTTGACTGGGACAGTGCCCTCCTACAAGCAGTACTTC. Encoded protein: CASSLTGTVPSYKQYF.

The chain combines TRBV24-1 with TRBJ2-2; D possibly corresponds to TRBD2 (5 bases). V was cut by 5 bases and J by 6 bases, with 15 bases left in between. The CDR3 consists of 15 residues. Per germline, CDR1 KGHDR and CDR2 SFDVKD. This CDR3 is CATSAPVGIAGELFF. Written as DNA, the CDR3 is TGTGCCACCAGTGCCCCCGTCGGGATAGCCGGGGAGCTGTTTTTT.

This clonotype was observed many times. The V and J genes are TRBV11-3 and TRBJ2-1; D might be TRBD2 (7 bases). The V gene lost 5 bases and the J gene lost 2 bases, with 13 bases spanning the gap. The CDR3 has 15 amino acids. CDR1 is SGHNT and CDR2 is YENEEA in the germline V gene. DNA of the CDR3: TGTGCCAGCAGCCGGGGAGGGGGGACCTACAATGAGCAGTTCTTC. Protein product: CASSRGGGTYNEQFF.

The chain recombines TRBV5-1 with TRBJ2-1, with 11 bases fitting TRBD2. Germline values: CDR1 SGHRS, CDR2 YFSETQ. The V segment lost 0 bases and the J segment 7 bases; nucleotides outside the gene matches: 6. The CDR3 covers 16 residues. The CDR3 region is CASSLGGASGRNEQFF. The CDR3 DNA follows: TGCGCCAGCAGCTTGGGGGGGGCTAGCGGGAGGAATGAGCAGTTCTTC.

The V and J genes are TRBV25-1 and TRBJ2-5; the match to TRBD1 covers 9 bases. This CDR3 is 13 amino acids long. Germline V lookup: CDR1 MGHDK, CDR2 SYGVNS. V was pared by 10 bases and J by 3 bases, with 6 bases of the junction left unmatched. This chain's CDR3 is CATLGQGKETQYF. The CDR3 nucleotides read TGTGCCACCCTAGGACAGGGGAAAGAGACCCAGTACTTC.

CDR3 protein: CASSQGTSGRADYNEQFF. The CDR3 DNA sequence: TGTGCCAGCAGCCAAGGGACTAGCGGGAGGGCGGACTACAATGAGCAGTTCTTC. The chain employs TRBV4-2 and TRBJ2-1; TRBD2 matches at 15 bases. The CDR3 runs to 18 residues. Per germline, CDR1 LGHNA and CDR2 YNFKEQ. The junction had 4 bases not matched to a gene; V was cut back by 1 base and J by 3 bases.

Of note for this clonotype: This could be a read error, since a much larger clone is one nucleotide away. The chain links TRBV4-2 to TRBJ2-3; D is uncertain. Germline V gives CDR1 LGHNA, CDR2 YNFKEQ. CDR3 size: 16 residues. Trimming took 4 bases from V and 10 from J, leaving 24 bases between them. The CDR3 loop is CASSRSVNSADHSQYF. The CDR3 DNA reads as TGTGCCAGCAGCCGCAGCGTAAACAGCGCGGACCATTCGCAGTATTTT.

The sample holds one count of this clonotype. Possible read error: a much larger clone is one base away. The J gene is TRBJ1-5, the V gene TRBV30, with TRBD1 identical over 11 bases. This CDR3 contains 16 residues. Trimming took 0 bases from V and 4 from J; bases not matched to a gene: 5. Germline CDR1 and CDR2: GTSNPN and SVGIG (reference sequence). The CDR3 nucleotides are TGTGCCTGGAGTGTATGGGACAGGGGGACTAATCAGCCCCAGCATTTT. Amino acids: CAWSVWDRGTNQPQHF.

This clonotype was detected a few times. The chain has TRBV20-1 and TRBJ2-1; 15 bases match TRBD2. The V and J ends lost 3 bases and 6 bases, in that order; junction bases with no gene match: 12. The germline gives CDR1 DFQATT, CDR2 SNEGSKA (reference sequence). This CDR3 has 18 residues. The CDR3 DNA reads TGCAGTGCTAGCATAAGAGGGTGGACTAGCGGGAGGGGCAATGAGCAGTTCTTC. It is translated as CSASIRGWTSGRGNEQFF.

In its sample, this clonotype was seen a few times. The chain recombines TRBV6-2 or TRBV6-3 with TRBJ2-3, with unresolved D. The CDR3 extends over 15 amino acids. V lost 2 bases, J lost 6 bases, and 15 bases lay in between. Germline CDR1 and CDR2: MNHEY and SVGEGT. The CDR3 nucleotides are TGTGCCAGCAGTTACCGAATGGATGTAAGGGATACGCAGTATTTT. Protein: CASSYRMDVRDTQYF.

The chain employs TRBV15 and TRBJ2-1; D perhaps matches TRBD1 (6 bases). The J call may be incorrect, as the DNA end agrees better with TRBJ2-7. The germline gives CDR1 LNHNV, CDR2 YYDKDF (reference sequence). This CDR3 is built from 13 residues. The DNA of the CDR3 is TGTGCCACCAGCCGCGGACAGCCACGGGAGCAGTACTTC. Translating it yields CATSRGQPREQYF.

This chain uses TRBV16 with TRBJ1-2, with TRBD1 as a possible D gene (5 bases). V lost 4 bases and J lost 3, with 12 bases in between. The CDR3 covers 14 residues. The V gene's germline CDR1 is KGHSY and CDR2 FQNENV. The DNA of the CDR3 is TGTGCCAGCAGCCCCGGTCCGGGGGACTATGGCTACACCTTC. Its translation is CASSPGPGDYGYTF.

The chain employs TRBV4-3 and TRBJ2-7; 7 nucleotides agree with TRBD1. Germline CDR1 LGHNA, CDR2 YSLEER. Trimming removed 1 base from V and 4 bases from J; junction bases left unmatched: 4. This CDR3 is built from 14 residues. In DNA form, the CDR3 reads TGCGCCAGCAGCCAAGGACAGGGTATATACGAGCAGTACTTC. Its translation is CASSQGQGIYEQYF.

The rearrangement uses TRBV29-1 and TRBJ2-1; D remains unclear. Looked up from germline, CDR1 is SQVTM and CDR2 is ANQGSEA. The CDR3 sequence is 14 residues long. Trimming left V 3 bases short and J 9 bases short, with 18 bases between. The CDR3 DNA sequence: TGCAGCGTTGACCCGCTTCAAATCGGTCCTGAGCAGTTCTTC. Residues: CSVDPLQIGPEQFF.

The gene calls are TRBV12-3 or TRBV12-4 and TRBJ2-3, with unresolved D. The CDR3 totals 13 residues. V shed 6 bases and J shed 4 bases, with 11 bases lying between them. This CDR3 is CASSEVRADTQYF. CDR3 in DNA: TGTGCCAGCAGCGAAGTGAGAGCAGATACGCAGTATTTT.

This rearrangement joins TRBV2 to TRBJ2-5; no clear D gene. Germline CDR1 is SNHLY and CDR2 is FYNNEI. The CDR3 consists of 12 residues. Trimming took 7 bases from V and 5 from J, leaving 11 bases between them. This CDR3 is CASMLDGETQYF. DNA of the CDR3: TGTGCCAGCATGCTAGATGGTGAGACCCAGTACTTC.

This chain links TRBV7-9 with TRBJ2-5; D is unclear. The CDR3 extends over 17 amino acids. V dropped 3 bases and J dropped 1 base, with 18 bases sitting between them. The V gene's germline CDR1 is SEHNR and CDR2 FQNEAQ (reference sequence). DNA of the CDR3: TGTGCCAGCAGCTTCCCTCTTGAGGCCCTGGTCCAAGAGACCCAGTACTTC. This codes for CASSFPLEALVQETQYF.

This chain connects TRBV7-6 to TRBJ1-1; a weak D match, TRBD1 (6 bases). Germline V gene lookup returns CDR1 SGHVS and CDR2 FNYEAQ. This CDR3 region has 17 residues. V was shortened by 5 bases and J by 1 base, with 20 bases between the two germline ends. The CDR3 coding sequence is TGTGCCAGCAGCCCATGGACAGAGGTGATCCCGAACACTGAAGCTTTCTTT. Amino acid sequence: CASSPWTEVIPNTEAFF.

The CDR3 DNA is TGCGCCAGCAGCCAAGGGGACAGATCCTACGAGCAGTACTTC. It is translated as CASSQGDRSYEQYF. The rearrangement links TRBV4-3 to TRBJ2-7; TRBD1 matches at 7 bases. The CDR3 is made up of 14 amino acids. Germline CDR1 is LGHNA and CDR2 is YSLEER. J lost 1 base, V lost 1 base, and 1 base had no gene match.

This chain joins TRBV6-6 and TRBJ1-1; D possibly corresponds to TRBD1 (6 bases). V was cut by 8 bases and J by 0 bases, with 22 bases left in between. CDR3 length: 17 amino acids. Germline values: CDR1 MNHNY, CDR2 SVGAGI (reference sequence). The CDR3 nucleotides are TGTGCCAGCGGCTACAGAGGGGGGCGTAAAGTGAACACTGAAGCTTTCTTT. As protein: CASGYRGGRKVNTEAFF.

This chain's CDR3 is CAWSVPSGRAYNEQFF. DNA of the CDR3: TGTGCCTGGAGTGTACCAAGCGGGAGGGCCTACAATGAGCAGTTCTTC. The chain has TRBV30 and TRBJ2-1; 10 bases are shared with TRBD2. This CDR3 is built from 16 residues. Trimming at V came to 0 bases and at J to 2 bases, leaving 4 bases not matched to a gene. Looked up from germline, CDR1 is GTSNPN and CDR2 is SVGIG (reference sequence).

Ten or more counts support this clonotype. V is TRBV7-9 and J is TRBJ2-7; a weak D match, TRBD2 (5 bases). The V gene lost 6 bases and the J gene lost 2 bases, with 14 bases spanning the gap. Germline assignment: CDR1 SEHNR and CDR2 FQNEAQ (reference sequence). This CDR3 is built from 14 residues. The chain's CDR3 is CASSLSGVTYEQYF. For the CDR3, the DNA is TGTGCCAGCAGTTTATCCGGGGTTACCTACGAGCAGTACTTC.

This clonotype was detected only once. Mismatch with germline at one junction end may stem from a read error. The CDR3 sequence: CASSLAGGWQYEQYF. In nucleotides, the CDR3 is TGTGCCAGCAGCCTAGCGGGAGGATGGCAATACGAGCAGTACTTC. The gene calls are TRBV7-2 and TRBJ2-5; 11 positions match TRBD2. The assigned J gene may be wrong: the sequence end matches TRBJ2-7 better. In germline, CDR1 is SGHTA, CDR2 FQGNSA. CDR3 length: 15 residues.

This clonotype turned up a few times. V and J are TRBV5-1 and TRBJ1-5; the D is unclear. This CDR3 region has 15 residues. The V and J ends lost 0 bases and 4 bases respectively, with 11 bases between them. CDR1 and CDR2 (germline): SGHRS, YFSETQ. CDR3 bases: TGCGCCAGCAGCTTGGGTTCAGGACTGAATCAGCCCCAGCATTTT. It codes for CASSLGSGLNQPQHF.

This clonotype was seen more than once but under ten times. This chain links TRBV15 with TRBJ2-3, with 7 bases identical to TRBD1. The CDR3 has 15 residues. The germline V gene has CDR1 LNHNV and CDR2 YYDKDF (reference sequence). The V segment lost 7 bases and the J segment 4 bases; nucleotides outside the gene matches: 11. In DNA, the CDR3 is TGTGCCACCACCACGAGGGCAGGGGGAGCAGATACGCAGTATTTT. Translating gives CATTTRAGGADTQYF.

This sequence joins TRBV11-2 and TRBJ2-4; the D is unclear. Matching the DNA end better, TRBJ2-7 makes the J call doubtful. Per the germline V gene, CDR1 is SGHAT and CDR2 is FQNNGV. CDR3 size: 11 residues. The CDR3 sequence is CASSVSVEQYF. The CDR3 DNA follows: TGTGCCAGCAGCGTGAGCGTCGAGCAGTACTTC.

A word on this clonotype: This may arise from a read error, as a much more abundant clone is one base away. The V call is TRBV29-1, the J call TRBJ2-5; a weak D match, TRBD1 (6 bases). The DNA end lines up better with TRBJ2-1; the J call may be wrong. CDR3 length equals 13 residues. CDR1 is SQVTM, CDR2 ANQGSEA, per germline. The DNA of the CDR3 is TGCAGCGTTGACGCGACAGGTCAAGAGACCCAGTTCTTC. This gives the protein CSVDATGQETQFF.

There are a few counts of this clonotype. The V and J genes are TRBV5-1 and TRBJ2-3, with TRBD2 matching over 7 bases. The CDR3 is made up of 13 amino acids. CDR1 is SGHRS and CDR2 is YFSETQ in the germline V gene. CDR3 sequence (DNA): TGCGTTAGCAGGCGGGAGCCGACAGATACGCAGTATTTT. This translates into CVSRREPTDTQYF.